Listed below are T cell receptor beta chains from one sample, sequenced in a study of shared clonotypes between healthy human individuals. Profiling relied on immunoSEQ multiplex PCR, and the TCRdb table lists in-frame clones only, not all of them. The repertoire holds 550,000 to 800,000 clones, with 74% as singletons. The sample was memory CD4+ T cells sorted from blood. All receptors come from a woman in her 30s in good health. The CDR3 runs from the conserved cysteine through the conserved F or W. D genes are given only for firm matches. The listing skips clone size in some rows; elsewhere it reads once, few, many or a size class.

clone_size,j_call,v_call,cdr3_length,d_call,cdr3_nt,cdr3_aa
NA,TRBJ1-4,TRBV4-1,14,TRBD1,TGCGCCAGCAGCCCGGGGGGGGACAGCGGAAAACTGTTTTTT,CASSPGGDSGKLFF
once,TRBJ2-7,TRBV28,14,NA,TGTGCCAGCAGCCAACTCGGGTTCTCCTACGAGCAGTACTTC,CASSQLGFSYEQYF
NA,TRBJ1-2,TRBV28,14,NA,TGTGCCAGCAGTTTTGGGAACGCCCCGGGCGGCTACACCTTC,CASSFGNAPGGYTF
once,TRBJ1-2,TRBV2,15,NA,TGTGCCAGCGCCCCTTGGGGGGGTCTTAGCTATGGCTACACCTTC,CASAPWGGLSYGYTF
many,TRBJ1-2,TRBV19,12,NA,TGTGCCAGTAGTTACAGGGATCGTGGCTACACCTTC,CASSYRDRGYTF
NA,TRBJ1-5,TRBV28,13,NA,TGTGCCAGCCGCAACCCAGGGATTCAGCCCCAGCATTTT,CASRNPGIQPQHF
NA,TRBJ2-6,TRBV5-1,14,NA,TGCGCCAGCAGCTTGAGGGTTGGGGCCAACGTCCTGACTTTC,CASSLRVGANVLTF
NA,TRBJ2-1,TRBV6-4,14,TRBD2,TGTGCCAGCAGTGGAGTAGCGGGGGTGGGTGAGCAGTTCTTC,CASSGVAGVGEQFF
NA,TRBJ2-1,TRBV7-2,15,TRBD2,TGTGCCAGCAGCTCTCTAGGGACTAGCGGGAATGAGCAGTTCTTC,CASSSLGTSGNEQFF
once,TRBJ1-2,TRBV5-8,14,NA,TGTGCCAGCAGCTTGGTCGATACTAACTATGGCTACACCTTC,CASSLVDTNYGYTF
NA,TRBJ1-1,TRBV28,13,NA,TGTGCCAGCAGTCCCCCTCCAGTCACTGAAGCTTTCTTT,CASSPPPVTEAFF
NA,TRBJ1-4,TRBV6-5,15,TRBD1,TGTGCCAGCGCAAATAACCGGGACAGGGGTCGTCGACTGTTTTTT,CASANNRDRGRRLFF
few,TRBJ2-1,TRBV2,11,NA,TGTGCCAGCAAGCGGTACAATGAGCAGTTCTTC,CASKRYNEQFF
NA,TRBJ2-2,TRBV7-7,15,NA,TGTGCCAGCAGCTTCCAGGGACACGGAGCCGGGGAGCTGTTTTTT,CASSFQGHGAGELFF
NA,TRBJ1-1,TRBV7-2,18,NA,TGTGCCAGCAGCTTAGCGGTCCAGGGTGGGGGGACGGACACTGAAGCTTTCTTT,CASSLAVQGGGTDTEAFF
few,TRBJ1-1,TRBV5-1,15,NA,TGCGCCAGCAGCACGACGGGCGGGGAGAACACTGAAGCTTTCTTT,CASSTTGGENTEAFF
NA,TRBJ2-7,TRBV5-4,13,NA,TGTGCCAGCAGCCTCAAAGGGGGTTACGAGCAGTACTTC,CASSLKGGYEQYF
once,TRBJ1-5,TRBV6-5,15,NA,TGTGCCAGCCACGCGGCCTGGGATAGCAATCAGCCCCAGCATTTT,CASHAAWDSNQPQHF
NA,TRBJ1-1,TRBV19,18,TRBD1,TGTGCCAGTAGGACCAGGAGGACAGGGGGCTTCATGAACACTGAAGCTTTCTTT,CASRTRRTGGFMNTEAFF
NA,TRBJ2-7,TRBV4-1,19,TRBD2,TGCGCCAGCAGCCAACGGTTCAACAGGGGACTAGCTGAATTCTACGAGCAGTACTTC,CASSQRFNRGLAEFYEQYF
NA,TRBJ2-7,TRBV28,14,NA,TGTGCCAGCAGCAACCGGGTCTTGGTCTACGAGCAGTACTTC,CASSNRVLVYEQYF
NA,TRBJ2-1,TRBV4-2,16,NA,TGTGCCAGCAGCTTGAGAACGGGCTCACCTTACAATGAGCAGTTCTTC,CASSLRTGSPYNEQFF
NA,TRBJ2-7,TRBV5-1,15,TRBD2,TGCGCCAGCAGCTTGGCCTCGGGGGGTGTCCACGAGCAGTACTTC,CASSLASGGVHEQYF
NA,TRBJ2-5,TRBV1,14,NA,TGCACCAGCAGCCAAGGCGGGAGTGGTGAGACCCAGTACTTC,CTSSQGGSGETQYF
NA,TRBJ1-4,TRBV5-8,15,NA,TGTGCCAGCAGTGCTGGACAGAAAAGAGGGGAAAAACTGTTTTTT,CASSAGQKRGEKLFF
NA,TRBJ1-1,TRBV19,13,NA,TGTGCCAGTAGGGTACAGGGAAACACTGAAGCTTTCTTT,CASRVQGNTEAFF
NA,TRBJ1-2,TRBV27,16,NA,TGTGCCAGCAGTTTAAGGGACACAGGTCCTCCCTATGGCTACACCTTC,CASSLRDTGPPYGYTF